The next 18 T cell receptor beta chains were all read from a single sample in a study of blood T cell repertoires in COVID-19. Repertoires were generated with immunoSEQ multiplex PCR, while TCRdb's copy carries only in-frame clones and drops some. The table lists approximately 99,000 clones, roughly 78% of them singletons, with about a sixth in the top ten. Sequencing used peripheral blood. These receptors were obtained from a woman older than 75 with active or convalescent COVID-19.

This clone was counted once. The CDR3 reads CASRGGVGPRGGYTF. In DNA form, the CDR3 reads TGTGCCAGCAGGGGGGGTGTGGGACCAAGGGGAGGCTACACCTTC. V and J are TRBV2 and TRBJ1-2, with a possible D match to TRBD1 (5 bases). Germline lookup yields CDR1 SNHLY and CDR2 FYNNEI. The CDR3 is 15 residues long. Trimming removed 6 bases from V and 8 bases from J, with 22 bases in between.

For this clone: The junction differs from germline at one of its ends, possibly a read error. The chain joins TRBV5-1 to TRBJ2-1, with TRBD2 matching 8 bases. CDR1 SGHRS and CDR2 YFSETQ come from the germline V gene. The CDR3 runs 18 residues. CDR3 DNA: TGTGCCAGCAGTTCGAGGCTAGCGGGCCGCAGCTCCTACAATGAGCAGTTCTTC. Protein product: CASSSRLAGRSSYNEQFF.

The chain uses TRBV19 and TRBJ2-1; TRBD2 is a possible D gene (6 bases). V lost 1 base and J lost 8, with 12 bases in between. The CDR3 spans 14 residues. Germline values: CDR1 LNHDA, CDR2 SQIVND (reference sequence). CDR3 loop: CASSIGGGKHEQFF. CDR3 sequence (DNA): TGTGCCAGTAGTATAGGGGGCGGGAAGCATGAGCAGTTCTTC.

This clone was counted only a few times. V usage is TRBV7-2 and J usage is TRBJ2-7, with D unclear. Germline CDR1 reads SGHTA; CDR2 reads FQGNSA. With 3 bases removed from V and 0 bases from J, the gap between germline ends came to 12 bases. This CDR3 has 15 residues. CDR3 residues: CASSFGGSSSYEQYF. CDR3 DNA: TGTGCCAGCAGCTTCGGCGGATCTAGCTCCTACGAGCAGTACTTC.

The CDR3 DNA is TGCGCCAGCAGTCAATCGAGGGTATGCTCGGTGAACACTGAAGCTTTCTTT. Translation gives CASSQSRVCSVNTEAFF. The gene calls are TRBV23-1 and TRBJ1-1, with unresolved D. TRBV23-1 is an ORF, with its function uncertain. V lost 0 bases and J 0 bases, leaving 14 bases between the germline ends. There are 17 residues in the CDR3.

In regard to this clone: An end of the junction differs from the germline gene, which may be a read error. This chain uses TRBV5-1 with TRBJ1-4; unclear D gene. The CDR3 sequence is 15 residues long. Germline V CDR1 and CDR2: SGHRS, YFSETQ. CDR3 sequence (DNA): TGTGCCAGCAGCTTGGTGGCAGGTGTTAATGAAAAACTGTTTTTT. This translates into CASSLVAGVNEKLFF.

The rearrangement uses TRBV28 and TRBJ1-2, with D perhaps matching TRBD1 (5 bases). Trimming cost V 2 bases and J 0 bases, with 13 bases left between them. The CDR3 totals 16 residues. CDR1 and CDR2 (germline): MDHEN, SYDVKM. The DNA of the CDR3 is TGTGCCAGCAGTTTAGTTCAGGGCCTGACTAACTATGGCTACACCTTC. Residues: CASSLVQGLTNYGYTF.

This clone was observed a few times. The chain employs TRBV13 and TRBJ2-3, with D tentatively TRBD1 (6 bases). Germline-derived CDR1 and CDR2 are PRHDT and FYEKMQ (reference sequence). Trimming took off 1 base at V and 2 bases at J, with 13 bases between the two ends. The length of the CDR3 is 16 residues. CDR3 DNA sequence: TGTGCCAGCAGCTTAGCAGGGACAATAAACACAGATACGCAGTATTTT. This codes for CASSLAGTINTDTQYF.

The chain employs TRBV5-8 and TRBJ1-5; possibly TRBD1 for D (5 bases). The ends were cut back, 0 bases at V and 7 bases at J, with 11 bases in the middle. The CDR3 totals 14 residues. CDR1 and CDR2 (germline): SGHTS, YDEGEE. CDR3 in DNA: TGTGCCAGCAGCTTGGTCGGGGGAGGCCAGCCCCAGCATTTT. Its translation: CASSLVGGGQPQHF.

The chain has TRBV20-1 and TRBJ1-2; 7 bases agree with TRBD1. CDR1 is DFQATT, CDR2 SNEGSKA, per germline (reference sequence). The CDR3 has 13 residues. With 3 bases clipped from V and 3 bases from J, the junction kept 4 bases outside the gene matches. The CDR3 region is CSASKGADYGYTF. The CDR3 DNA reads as TGCAGTGCTAGTAAGGGGGCGGACTATGGCTACACCTTC.

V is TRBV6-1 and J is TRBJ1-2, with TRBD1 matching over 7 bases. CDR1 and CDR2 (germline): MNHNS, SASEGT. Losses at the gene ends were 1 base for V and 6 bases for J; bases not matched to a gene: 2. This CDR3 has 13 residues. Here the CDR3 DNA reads TGTGCCAGCAGTGAAGTAGGGGGCGATGGCTACACCTTC. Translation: CASSEVGGDGYTF.

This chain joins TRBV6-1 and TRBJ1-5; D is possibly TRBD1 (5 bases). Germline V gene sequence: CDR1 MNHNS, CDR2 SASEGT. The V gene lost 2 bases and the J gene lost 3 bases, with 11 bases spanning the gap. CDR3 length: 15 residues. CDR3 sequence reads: CASSEQKGHNQPQHF. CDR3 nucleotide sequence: TGTGCCAGCAGTGAACAGAAAGGACACAATCAGCCCCAGCATTTT.

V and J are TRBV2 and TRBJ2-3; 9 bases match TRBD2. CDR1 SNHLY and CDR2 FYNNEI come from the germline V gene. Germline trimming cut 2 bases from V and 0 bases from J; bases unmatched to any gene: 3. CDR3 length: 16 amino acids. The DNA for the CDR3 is TGTGCCAGCAGTGAACTAGCGGGACCTAGCACAGATACGCAGTATTTT. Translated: CASSELAGPSTDTQYF.

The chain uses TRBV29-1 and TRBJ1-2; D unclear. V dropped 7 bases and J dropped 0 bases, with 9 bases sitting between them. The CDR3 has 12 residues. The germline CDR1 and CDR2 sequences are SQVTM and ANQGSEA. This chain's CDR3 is CSGGGTNYGYTF. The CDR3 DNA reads TGCAGCGGTGGAGGTACTAACTATGGCTACACCTTC.

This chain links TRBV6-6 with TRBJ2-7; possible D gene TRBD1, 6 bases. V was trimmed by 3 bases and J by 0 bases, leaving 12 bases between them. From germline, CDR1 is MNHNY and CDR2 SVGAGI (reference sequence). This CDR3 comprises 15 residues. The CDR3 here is CASSYPYRDSYEQYF. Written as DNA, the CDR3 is TGTGCCAGCAGTTATCCTTACAGGGACTCCTACGAGCAGTACTTC.

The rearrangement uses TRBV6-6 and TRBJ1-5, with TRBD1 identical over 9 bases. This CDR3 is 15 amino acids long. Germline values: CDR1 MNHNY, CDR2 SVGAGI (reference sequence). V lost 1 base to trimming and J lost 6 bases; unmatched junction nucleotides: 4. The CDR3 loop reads CASSYWDRDFQPQHF. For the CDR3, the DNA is TGTGCCAGCAGTTACTGGGACAGGGATTTTCAGCCCCAGCATTTT.

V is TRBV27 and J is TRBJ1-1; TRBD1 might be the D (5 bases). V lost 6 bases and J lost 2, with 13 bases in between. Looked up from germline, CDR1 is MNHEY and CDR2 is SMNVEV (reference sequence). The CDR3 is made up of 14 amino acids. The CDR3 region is CASRGYRQNTEAFF. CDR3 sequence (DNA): TGTGCCAGCAGGGGTTACAGGCAAAACACTGAAGCTTTCTTT.

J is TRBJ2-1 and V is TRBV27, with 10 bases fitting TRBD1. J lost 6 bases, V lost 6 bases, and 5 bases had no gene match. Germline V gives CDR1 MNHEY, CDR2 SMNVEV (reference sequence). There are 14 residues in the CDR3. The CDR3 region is CASSPGDRGNEQFF. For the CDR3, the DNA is TGTGCCAGCAGCCCCGGGGACAGGGGCAATGAGCAGTTCTTC.